A single sample is the source of the 11 T cell receptor beta chains below, sequenced in a study of cytomegalovirus exposure and HLA in healthy donors. The PCR employed 60 Vbeta primers together with 13 Jbeta primers. Method: immunoSEQ multiplex PCR; TCRdb's copy keeps in-frame clones and lacks some. The sample has about 160,000 clones; about 80% are singletons. Sample: PBMCs. The receptor set was obtained from a woman between 50 and 59 years old in good health and CMV-seronegative.

The V gene is TRBV9, the J gene TRBJ1-4, with 7 bases fitting TRBD1. The CDR3 sequence is 15 residues long. V dropped 4 bases and J dropped 8; count of bases not matched to a gene: 11. The germline CDR1 and CDR2 sequences are SGDLS and YYNGEE. CDR3 coding DNA: TGTGCCAGCAGCCCGGGATGGGGGACAGAAGAAAAACTGTTTTTT. Translation: CASSPGWGTEEKLFF.

The CDR3 DNA is TGTGCCATCAGTGAGTCCACAGGGGGCGTCCGGCAGTACTTC. It codes for CAISESTGGVRQYF. The rearrangement joins TRBV10-3 to TRBJ2-7; 9 nucleotides agree with TRBD1. V lost 0 bases and J lost 9; bases outside the gene matches: 6. The V gene's germline CDR1 is ENHRY and CDR2 SYGVKD. The CDR3 has 14 residues.

This clone was detected once. The chain employs TRBV7-2 and TRBJ1-1, with TRBD1 identical over 11 bases. CDR1 SGHTA and CDR2 FQGNSA come from the germline V gene. The CDR3 is made up of 15 amino acids. V lost 5 bases to trimming and J lost 4 bases; unmatched junction nucleotides: 6. The CDR3 spells CASSPRTGGTTEAFF. CDR3 nucleotide sequence: TGTGCCAGCAGCCCCCGGACAGGGGGCACCACTGAAGCTTTCTTT.

The V call is TRBV11-2, the J call TRBJ2-3; D is undetermined. The CDR3 spans 15 residues. V was pared by 5 bases and J by 1 base, with 13 bases between. The germline V gene has CDR1 SGHAT and CDR2 FQNNGV. The CDR3 here is CASSPVFSGTDTQYF. CDR3 DNA: TGTGCCAGCAGCCCCGTGTTTTCAGGCACAGATACGCAGTATTTT. The full variable domain, with the rest looked up from reference TRBV11-2 and TRBJ2-3, is EAGVAQSPRYKIIEKRQSVAFWCNPISGHATLYWYQQILGQGPKLLIQFQNNGVVDDSQLPKDRFSAERLKGVDSTLKIQPAKLEDSAVYLCASSPVFSGTDTQYFGPGTRLTVL.

The rearrangement uses TRBV7-2 and TRBJ2-1, with D possibly TRBD1 on 5 matching bases. Per germline, CDR1 SGHTA and CDR2 FQGNSA. The CDR3 totals 14 residues. V shed 1 base and J shed 4 bases, with 8 bases lying between them. The CDR3 here is CASSLGRAYNEQFF. The DNA of the CDR3 is TGTGCCAGCAGCTTAGGCAGGGCGTACAATGAGCAGTTCTTC. The variable domain in full, with the rest retrieved from reference TRBV7-2 and TRBJ2-1, is GAGVSQSPSNKVTEKGKDVELRCDPISGHTALYWYRQSLGQGLEFLIYFQGNSAPDKSGLPSDRFSAERTGGSVSTLTIQRTQQEDSAVYLCASSLGRAYNEQFFGPGTRLTVL.

In this sample, this clone turned up a few times. The chain joins TRBV14 to TRBJ1-1, with 9 bases identical to TRBD1. With V trimmed by 0 bases and J by 11 bases, 7 bases remained unmatched. The CDR3 is 14 residues long. Germline values: CDR1 SGHDN, CDR2 FVKESK. The CDR3 loop reads CASSQDQGQGGAFF. CDR3 DNA: TGTGCCAGCAGCCAAGATCAGGGACAGGGCGGGGCTTTCTTT.

The V and J genes are TRBV6-5 and TRBJ1-6; D possibly corresponds to TRBD1 (5 bases). V lost 6 bases and J lost 1, with 10 bases in between. The length of the CDR3 is 15 residues. Germline CDR1 and CDR2: MNHEY and SVGAGI. CDR3 in amino acids: CASRGRGSYNSPLHF. CDR3 DNA: TGTGCCAGCAGAGGAAGGGGTTCCTATAATTCACCCCTCCACTTT.

The rearrangement uses TRBV28 and TRBJ1-2, with a tentative D call TRBD1 (5 bases). The V end lost 1 base, the J end lost 4 bases, and 10 bases lay between the germline ends. CDR3 length equals 14 residues. Per germline, CDR1 MDHEN and CDR2 SYDVKM. CDR3 DNA sequence: TGTGCCAGCAGTTTATCAGGGCAGGCCTATGGCTACACCTTC. Translated, it gives CASSLSGQAYGYTF.

The chain uses TRBV28 and TRBJ2-7; 9 bases match TRBD2. V was clipped by 7 bases and J by 2 bases; unmatched bases: 3. The germline V gene has CDR1 MDHEN and CDR2 SYDVKM. The CDR3 covers 13 residues. In nucleotides, the CDR3 is TGTGCCAGCAAACGCGGGGGGGCCTACGAGCAGTACTTC. This translates into CASKRGGAYEQYF. The full variable domain, completed using reference TRBV28 and TRBJ2-7, is DVKVTQSSRYLVKRTGEKVFLECVQDMDHENMFWYRQDPGLGLRLIYFSYDVKMKEKGDIPEGYSVSREKKERFSLILESASTNQTSMYLCASKRGGAYEQYFGPGTRLTVT.

In its sample, this clone was seen a few times. The chain is built from TRBV6-6 and TRBJ1-6; D is undetermined. Germline V gene lookup returns CDR1 MNHNY and CDR2 SVGAGI (reference sequence). The CDR3 covers 14 residues. V was cut by 0 bases and J by 7 bases, with 7 bases left in between. The CDR3 nucleotides read TGTGCCAGCAGTTACTCGACAACGAATTCACCCCTCCACTTT. It specifies CASSYSTTNSPLHF.

This rearrangement joins TRBV28 to TRBJ1-1; D is perhaps TRBD1 (5 bases). Trimming took off 2 bases at V and 4 bases at J, with 20 bases between the two ends. The CDR3 loop spans 17 amino acids. The V gene's germline CDR1 is MDHEN and CDR2 SYDVKM. CDR3 protein: CASSLPSRAGIGTEAFF. In DNA, the CDR3 is TGTGCCAGCAGTTTACCCTCCCGGGCAGGGATAGGCACTGAAGCTTTCTTT.